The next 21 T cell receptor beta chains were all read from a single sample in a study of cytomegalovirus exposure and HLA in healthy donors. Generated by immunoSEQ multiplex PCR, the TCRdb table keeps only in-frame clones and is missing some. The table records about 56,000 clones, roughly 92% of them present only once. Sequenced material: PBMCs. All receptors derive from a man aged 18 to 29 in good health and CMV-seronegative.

The CDR3 protein is CASRPGTGQQPQHF. In DNA form, the CDR3 reads TGTGCCAGCAGACCCGGGACAGGGCAACAGCCCCAGCATTTT. This rearrangement joins TRBV6-5 to TRBJ1-5; TRBD1 matches at 9 bases. This CDR3 is built from 14 residues. The V segment lost 6 bases and the J segment 7 bases; nucleotides outside the gene matches: 7. CDR1 is MNHEY, CDR2 SVGAGI, per germline.

CDR3 protein: CASSAGWDTQYF. CDR3 nucleotides: TGTGCCAGTAGTGCAGGGTGGGATACGCAGTATTTT. The gene calls are TRBV19 and TRBJ2-3; D might be TRBD1 (5 bases). Trimming stripped 5 bases from V and 6 bases from J, with 9 bases between. This CDR3 has 12 residues. Germline V gene sequence: CDR1 LNHDA, CDR2 SQIVND (reference sequence).

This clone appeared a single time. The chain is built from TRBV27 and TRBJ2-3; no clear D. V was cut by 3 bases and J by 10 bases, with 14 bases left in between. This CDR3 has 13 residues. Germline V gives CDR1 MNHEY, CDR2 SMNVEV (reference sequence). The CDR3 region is CASSFGLGKAQYF. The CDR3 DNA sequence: TGTGCCAGCAGTTTCGGGTTAGGAAAGGCGCAGTATTTT.

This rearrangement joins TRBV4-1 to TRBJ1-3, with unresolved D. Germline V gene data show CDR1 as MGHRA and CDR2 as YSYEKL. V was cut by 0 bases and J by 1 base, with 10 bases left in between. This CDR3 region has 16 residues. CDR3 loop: CASSQDPPGSGNTIYF. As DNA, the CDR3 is TGCGCCAGCAGCCAAGACCCCCCCGGTTCTGGAAACACCATATATTTT.

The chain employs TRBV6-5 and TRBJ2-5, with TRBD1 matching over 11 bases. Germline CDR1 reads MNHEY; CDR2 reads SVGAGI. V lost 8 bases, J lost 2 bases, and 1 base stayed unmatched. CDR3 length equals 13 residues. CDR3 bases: TGTGCCAGCCGGGACAGGGGGCAAGAGACCCAGTACTTC. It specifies CASRDRGQETQYF.

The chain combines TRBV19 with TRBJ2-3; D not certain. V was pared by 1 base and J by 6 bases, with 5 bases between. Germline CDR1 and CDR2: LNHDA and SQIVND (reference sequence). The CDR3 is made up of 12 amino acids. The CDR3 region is CASSIVGDTQYF. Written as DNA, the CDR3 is TGTGCCAGTAGTATAGTCGGGGATACGCAGTATTTT. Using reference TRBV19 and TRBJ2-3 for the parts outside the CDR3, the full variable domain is DGGITQSPKYLFRKEGQNVTLSCEQNLNHDAMYWYRQDPGQGLRLIYYSQIVNDFQKGDIAEGYSVSREKKESFPLTVTSAQKNPTAFYLCASSIVGDTQYFGPGTRLTVL.

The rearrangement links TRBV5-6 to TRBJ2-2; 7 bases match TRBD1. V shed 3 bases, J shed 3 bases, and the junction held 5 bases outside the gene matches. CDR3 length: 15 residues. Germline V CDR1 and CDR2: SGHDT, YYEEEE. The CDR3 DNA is TGTGCCAGCAGCTCGCTGGGACAGTACACCGGGGAGCTGTTTTTT. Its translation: CASSSLGQYTGELFF.

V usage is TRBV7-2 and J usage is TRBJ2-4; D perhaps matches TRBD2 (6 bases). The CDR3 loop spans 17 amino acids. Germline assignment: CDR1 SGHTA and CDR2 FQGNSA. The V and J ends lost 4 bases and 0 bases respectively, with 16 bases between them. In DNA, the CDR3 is TGTGCCAGCAGCTCAACCGGGACTGGTTTAGCCAAAAACATTCAGTACTTC. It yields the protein CASSSTGTGLAKNIQYF.

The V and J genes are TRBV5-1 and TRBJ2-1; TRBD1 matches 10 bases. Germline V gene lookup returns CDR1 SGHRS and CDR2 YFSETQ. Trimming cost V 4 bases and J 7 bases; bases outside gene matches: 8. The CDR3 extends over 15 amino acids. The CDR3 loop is CASSPGQGRKNEQFF. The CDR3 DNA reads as TGCGCCAGCAGCCCGGGACAGGGGAGAAAAAATGAGCAGTTCTTC.

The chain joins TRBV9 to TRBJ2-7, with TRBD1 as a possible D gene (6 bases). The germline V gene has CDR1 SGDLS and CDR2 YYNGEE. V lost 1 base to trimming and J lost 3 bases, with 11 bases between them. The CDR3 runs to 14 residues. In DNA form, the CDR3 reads TGTGCCAGCAGCGTATCTGGGACAAACTACGAGCAGTACTTC. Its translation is CASSVSGTNYEQYF.

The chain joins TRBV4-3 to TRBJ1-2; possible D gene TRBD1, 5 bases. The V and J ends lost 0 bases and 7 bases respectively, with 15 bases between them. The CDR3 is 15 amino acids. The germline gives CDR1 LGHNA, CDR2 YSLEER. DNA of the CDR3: TGCGCCAGCAGCCAAGAGGCAGGGCCTGAGAGTGGCTACACCTTC. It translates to CASSQEAGPESGYTF.

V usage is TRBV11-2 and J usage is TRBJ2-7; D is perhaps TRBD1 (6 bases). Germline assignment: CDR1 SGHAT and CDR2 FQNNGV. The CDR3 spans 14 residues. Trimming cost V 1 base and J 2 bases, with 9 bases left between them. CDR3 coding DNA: TGTGCCAGCAGCTTAGTTGGACAGACCTACGAGCAGTACTTC. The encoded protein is CASSLVGQTYEQYF.

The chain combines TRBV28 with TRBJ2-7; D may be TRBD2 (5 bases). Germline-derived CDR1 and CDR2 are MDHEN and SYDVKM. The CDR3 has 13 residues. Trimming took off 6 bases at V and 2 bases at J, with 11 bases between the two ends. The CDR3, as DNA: TGTGCCAGCAGCGGGGTCGGGACCTACGAGCAGTACTTC. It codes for CASSGVGTYEQYF.

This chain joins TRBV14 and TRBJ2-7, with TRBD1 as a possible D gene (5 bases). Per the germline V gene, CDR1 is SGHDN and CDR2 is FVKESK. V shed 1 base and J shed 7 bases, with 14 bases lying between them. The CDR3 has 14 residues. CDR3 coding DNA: TGTGCCAGCAGCCAAGGACCCAGGACAAGGGAGCAGTACTTC. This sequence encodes CASSQGPRTREQYF. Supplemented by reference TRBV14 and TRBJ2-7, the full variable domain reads EAGVTQFPSHSVIEKGQTVTLRCDPISGHDNLYWYRRVMGKEIKFLLHFVKESKQDESGMPNNRFLAERTGGTYSTLKVQPAELEDSGVYFCASSQGPRTREQYFGPGTRLTVT.

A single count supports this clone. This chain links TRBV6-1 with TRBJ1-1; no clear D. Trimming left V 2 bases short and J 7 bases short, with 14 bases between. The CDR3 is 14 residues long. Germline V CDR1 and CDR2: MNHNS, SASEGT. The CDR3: CASSEWVEAGEAFF. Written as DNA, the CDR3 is TGTGCCAGCAGTGAATGGGTAGAGGCGGGTGAAGCTTTCTTT.

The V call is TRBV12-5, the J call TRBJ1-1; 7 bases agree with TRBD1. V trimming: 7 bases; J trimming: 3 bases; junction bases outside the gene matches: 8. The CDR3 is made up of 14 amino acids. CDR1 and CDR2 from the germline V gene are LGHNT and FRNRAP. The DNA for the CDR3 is TGTGCTAGTGTCAGGGGGGAAGGGTACACTGAAGCTTTCTTT. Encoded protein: CASVRGEGYTEAFF. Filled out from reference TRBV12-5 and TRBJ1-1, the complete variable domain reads DARVTQTPRHKVTEMGQEVTMRCQPILGHNTVFWYRQTMMQGLELLAYFRNRAPLDDSGMPKDRFSAEMPDATLATLKIQPSEPRDSAVYFCASVRGEGYTEAFFGQGTRLTVV.

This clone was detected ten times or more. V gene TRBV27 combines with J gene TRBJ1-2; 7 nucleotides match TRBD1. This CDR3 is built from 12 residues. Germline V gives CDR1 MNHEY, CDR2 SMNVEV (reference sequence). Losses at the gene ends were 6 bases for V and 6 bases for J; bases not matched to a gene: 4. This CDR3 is CASRRTGDGYTF. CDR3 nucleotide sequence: TGTGCCAGCAGGCGGACAGGTGATGGCTACACCTTC.

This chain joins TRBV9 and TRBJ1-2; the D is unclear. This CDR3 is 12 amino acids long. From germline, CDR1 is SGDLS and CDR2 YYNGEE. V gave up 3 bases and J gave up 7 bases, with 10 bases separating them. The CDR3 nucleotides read TGTGCCAGCAGCGCCCGAGGTTTTGGCTACACCTTC. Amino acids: CASSARGFGYTF.

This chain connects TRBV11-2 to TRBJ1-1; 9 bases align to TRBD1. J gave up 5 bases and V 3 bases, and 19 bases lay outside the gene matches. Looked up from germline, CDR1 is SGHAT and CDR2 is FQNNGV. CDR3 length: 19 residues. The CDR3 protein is CASSLYRGQGQWLGTEAFF. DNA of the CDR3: TGTGCCAGCAGCTTGTACCGGGGACAGGGCCAATGGTTAGGAACTGAAGCTTTCTTT.

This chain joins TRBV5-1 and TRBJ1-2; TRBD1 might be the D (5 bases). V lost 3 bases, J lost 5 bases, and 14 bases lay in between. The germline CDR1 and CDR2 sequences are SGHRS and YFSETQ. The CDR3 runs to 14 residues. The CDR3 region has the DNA TGCGCCAGCAGCTCCGACAGAGACCAGTATGGCTACACCTTC. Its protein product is CASSSDRDQYGYTF.

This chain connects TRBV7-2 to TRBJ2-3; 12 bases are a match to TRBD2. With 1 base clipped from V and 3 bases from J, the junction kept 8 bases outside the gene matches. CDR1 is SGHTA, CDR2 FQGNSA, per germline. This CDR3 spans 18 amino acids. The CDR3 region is CASSLGTSGTPNTDTQYF. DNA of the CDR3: TGTGCCAGCAGCTTAGGGACTAGCGGGACGCCGAATACAGATACGCAGTATTTT.